The T cell receptor beta chain under discussion was sequenced for a study of blood T cell repertoires in COVID-19. Turning to the study itself: T cells, B-cell-depleted T cells, or PBMCs provided the cDNA or gDNA that served as material.

Residents of about 25 US areas, aged about 18 to 89 years, made up the participants. V shed 6 bases, J shed 9 bases, and the junction held 7 bases outside the gene matches. The CDR3 is 13 residues long. Original processing notes: Amplification with reference gene primers provided the estimates of nucleated cell counts. Sequencing was performed with immunoSEQ multiplex PCR; in TCRdb, only in-frame clones are kept and a portion is missing. V and J calls and clone size are copied from that table; D and trimming were computed from the DNA. The data show over 200,000 clones, over 80% seen once. This chain links TRBV12-3 or TRBV12-4 with TRBJ2-1; 8 bases line up with TRBD2. The specimen sequenced was PBMCs or T cells enriched from blood (not recorded which). The receptor's source is a woman between 25 and 40 years old who had been exposed to COVID-19. The CDR3 sequence is CASSQGLAGEQFF. The CDR3 DNA follows: TGTGCCAGCAGCCAAGGACTAGCTGGTGAGCAGTTCTTC.